This T cell receptor (beta chain) was found in a study of blood T cell repertoires in COVID-19. Study summary: The United States, Italy and Spain supplied acute and convalescent COVID-19 samples.

Repertoires were generated with immunoSEQ multiplex PCR, while TCRdb's copy carries only in-frame clones and drops some. The table lists some 190,000 clones, about nine tenths of them singletons. V lost 2 bases, J lost 4 bases, and 2 bases stayed unmatched. Germline values: CDR1 LGHDT, CDR2 YNNKEL (reference sequence). The CDR3 spans 14 residues. Specimen: peripheral blood. The source is a man aged 18 to 30 with active or convalescent COVID-19. The rearrangement joins TRBV3-1 (or the pseudogene TRBV3-2) to TRBJ2-7; TRBD1 agrees at 10 bases. As DNA, the CDR3 is TGTGCCAGCAGCCAACGGGGACAGGGGTACGAGCAGTACTTC. Protein sequence: CASSQRGQGYEQYF.